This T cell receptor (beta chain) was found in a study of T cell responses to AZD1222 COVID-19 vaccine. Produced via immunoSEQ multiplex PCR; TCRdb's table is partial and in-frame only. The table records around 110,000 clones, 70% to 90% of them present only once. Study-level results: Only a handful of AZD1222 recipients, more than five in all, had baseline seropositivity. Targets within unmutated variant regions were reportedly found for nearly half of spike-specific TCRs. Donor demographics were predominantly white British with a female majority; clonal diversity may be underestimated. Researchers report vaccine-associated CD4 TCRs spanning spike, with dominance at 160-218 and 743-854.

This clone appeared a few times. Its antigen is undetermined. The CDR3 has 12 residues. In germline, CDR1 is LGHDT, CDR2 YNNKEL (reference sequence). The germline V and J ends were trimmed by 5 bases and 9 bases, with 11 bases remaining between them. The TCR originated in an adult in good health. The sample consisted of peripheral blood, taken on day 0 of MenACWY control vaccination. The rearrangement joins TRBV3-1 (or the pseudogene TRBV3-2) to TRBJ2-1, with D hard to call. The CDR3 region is CASSDNEVEQFF. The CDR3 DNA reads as TGTGCCAGCAGCGACAACGAGGTTGAGCAGTTCTTC.